Shown below are 17 T cell receptor beta chains from a single sample sequenced in a study of T cells in Graves' hyperthyroidism and ophthalmopathy. From RNA transcripts, TCR beta CDR3 regions were amplified. When the TCR CDR3 underwent first-round RT-PCR, the HTBI primer set was used. TCRdb re-called the multiplex PCR reads through MiXCR, storing one row per CDR3 protein. The sample has about 480,000 distinct CDR3 sequences, 13% to 15% seen once. The specimen sequenced was blood. All receptors come from a woman younger than 30 with Graves' hyperthyroidism.

The chain employs TRBV6-5 and TRBJ2-3; a weak D match, TRBD1 (6 bases). Trimming removed 4 bases at V and 2 bases at J, with 10 bases between. The germline CDR1 and CDR2 sequences are MNHEY and SVGAGI. This CDR3 has 14 amino acids. The CDR3 loop reads CASSSRTATDTQYF. CDR3 coding DNA: TGTGCCAGCAGTTCCCGGACAGCCACAGATACGCAGTATTTT.

This clonotype was seen repeatedly, ten times or more. The chain carries TRBV11-1 and TRBJ2-3, with D maybe TRBD2 (5 bases). Germline V lookup: CDR1 SGHAT, CDR2 FQDESV (reference sequence). The ends were cut back, 2 bases at V and 2 bases at J, with 11 bases in the middle. The CDR3 length is 15 residues. The CDR3 loop reads CASSLFRGVTDTQYF. The CDR3 DNA is TGTGCCAGCAGCTTATTCCGGGGTGTCACAGATACGCAGTATTTT. Full variable domain (remainder filled in from reference TRBV11-1 and TRBJ2-3): EAEVAQSPRYKITEKSQAVAFWCDPISGHATLYWYRQILGQGPELLVQFQDESVVDDSQLPKDRFSAERLKGVDSTLKIQPAELGDSAMYLCASSLFRGVTDTQYFGPGTRLTVL.

This clonotype was observed at least ten times. This rearrangement joins TRBV30 to TRBJ1-2; D is ambiguous. Trimming took off 5 bases at V and 7 bases at J, with 17 bases between the two ends. The CDR3 contains 13 residues. CDR1 is GTSNPN and CDR2 is SVGIG in the germline V gene (reference sequence). Here the CDR3 reads CAWERTEGFGYTF. CDR3 nucleotides: TGTGCCTGGGAAAGGACGGAGGGTTTTGGCTACACCTTC.

The V and J genes are TRBV20-1 and TRBJ2-2; TRBD2 aligns across 11 bases. The CDR3 is 16 residues long. With 2 bases clipped from V and 5 bases from J, the junction kept 7 bases outside the gene matches. Germline CDR1 reads DFQATT; CDR2 reads SNEGSKA (reference sequence). The CDR3 protein is CSARRPSGRWTGELFF. CDR3 bases: TGCAGTGCTAGACGGCCTAGCGGGAGGTGGACCGGGGAGCTGTTTTTT.

The V call is TRBV6-1, the J call TRBJ2-7, with TRBD2 matching over 12 bases. Germline V gene lookup returns CDR1 MNHNS and CDR2 SASEGT. The J segment lost 5 bases and the V segment lost 10 bases, leaving 12 bases of the junction unmatched. The CDR3 has 15 residues. CDR3 residues: CAIRPETSGSNEQYV. The CDR3 DNA follows: TGTGCCATCCGGCCTGAGACTAGCGGGAGTAACGAGCAGTACGTC.

The table lists this clonotype with many counts. The chain couples TRBV19 to TRBJ1-5; D is unresolved. Germline CDR1 and CDR2: LNHDA and SQIVND (reference sequence). The CDR3 spans 15 residues. Trimming removed 5 bases at V and 7 bases at J, with 18 bases between. The DNA for the CDR3 is TGTGCCAGTAGTTTCTCGGGGTCTAGAGGGCAGCCCCAGCATTTT. Amino acids: CASSFSGSRGQPQHF.

This CDR3 reads CASSPYGTPRGETQYF. CDR3 DNA sequence: TGCGCCAGCAGTCCATACGGGACCCCCCGGGGGGAGACCCAGTACTTC. The chain combines TRBV4-1 with TRBJ2-5; tentatively, D is TRBD2 (6 bases). Germline-derived CDR1 and CDR2 are MGHRA and YSYEKL. Trimming shortened V by 6 bases and J by 5 bases, and 22 bases separated the two germline ends. The CDR3 consists of 16 residues.

This clonotype was counted at least ten times. The rearrangement links TRBV5-1 to TRBJ2-7, with D unclear. CDR3 length: 13 amino acids. Between the trimmed V and J ends, which lost 0 bases and 2 bases, there was a span of 6 bases. Germline loops: CDR1 SGHRS, CDR2 YFSETQ. The CDR3 is CASSLDSTYEQYV. CDR3 coding DNA: TGCGCCAGCAGCTTGGACAGCACCTACGAGCAGTACGTC.

This clonotype was seen at least ten times. The chain is built from TRBV29-1 and TRBJ1-1; 8 positions match TRBD1. The CDR3 covers 14 residues. Germline V lookup: CDR1 SQVTM, CDR2 ANQGSEA. After removal of 5 bases from V and 0 bases from J, the junction contained 5 bases not matched to a gene. The CDR3 region is CSVRRDRLNTEAFF. CDR3 DNA: TGCAGCGTTCGCCGGGACAGGCTGAACACTGAAGCTTTCTTT.

This rearrangement joins TRBV4-1 to TRBJ2-2; TRBD2 matches at 9 bases. This CDR3 contains 18 residues. From germline, CDR1 is MGHRA and CDR2 YSYEKL. V lost 3 bases and J lost 7; bases outside the gene matches: 15. The CDR3 reads CASSQDPGTSRGGGELFF. CDR3 bases: TGCGCCAGCAGCCAGGACCCCGGGACTAGCAGGGGAGGCGGGGAGCTGTTTTTT.

This clonotype was detected many times. The V call is TRBV6-2 or TRBV6-3, the J call TRBJ2-5; D gene unclear. Trimming cost V 6 bases and J 1 base, with 9 bases left between them. The CDR3 spans 13 residues. Germline-derived CDR1 and CDR2 are MNHEY and SVGEGT. The CDR3 region has the DNA TGTGCCAGCAGCACCTCGCCCCAAGAGACCCAGTACTTC. Its translation is CASSTSPQETQYF.

This clonotype has at least ten counts. This chain links TRBV14 with TRBJ1-2; no reliable D call. CDR3 length: 13 residues. The germline V gene encodes CDR1 SGHDN and CDR2 FVKESK. V lost 0 bases and J lost 8, with 10 bases in between. The CDR3 nucleotides are TGTGCCAGCAGCCAAGAGGCTCGGCCCGGCTACACCTTC. Translation gives CASSQEARPGYTF.

The chain has TRBV28 and TRBJ2-5; maybe TRBD2 (5 bases). Trimming took off 6 bases at V and 5 bases at J, with 16 bases between the two ends. Germline V gene data show CDR1 as MDHEN and CDR2 as SYDVKM. CDR3 length: 14 amino acids. The CDR3 loop reads CASSYPRGRETQYF. For the CDR3, the DNA is TGTGCCAGCAGCTACCCCCGGGGAAGGGAGACCCAGTACTTC.

This clonotype was seen repeatedly, ten times or more. The V call is TRBV3-1, the J call TRBJ2-2, with D tentatively TRBD1 (6 bases). CDR3 length: 16 amino acids. Germline V gene data show CDR1 as LGHDT and CDR2 as YNNKEL (reference sequence). V lost 4 bases and J 3 bases, leaving 15 bases between the germline ends. The CDR3 DNA is TGTGCCAGCAGCCCCTCCCGGACAGCCTACACCGGGGAGCTGTTTTTT. This translates into CASSPSRTAYTGELFF.

Of note for this clonotype: Since a much larger clone is just one base distant, this may be a read error. The V gene is TRBV2, the J gene TRBJ1-4, with 7 bases matching TRBD1. This CDR3 has 13 residues. V lost 11 bases to trimming and J lost 8 bases; unmatched junction nucleotides: 11. Germline loops: CDR1 SNHLY, CDR2 FYNNEI. CDR3 in amino acids: CAGQQGTGEKLFF. The CDR3 nucleotides read TGTGCCGGCCAACAGGGGACTGGAGAAAAACTGTTTTTT.

This clonotype was seen a handful of times. The chain links TRBV3-1 to TRBJ1-1; the D is unclear. This CDR3 has 18 amino acids. The V gene's germline CDR1 is LGHDT and CDR2 YNNKEL (reference sequence). The V end was cut by 0 bases, the J end by 1 base, with 18 bases between. The CDR3 DNA is TGTGCCAGCAGCCAAGATCGTTTTAGAAGACAAACGAACACTGAAGCTTTCTTT. This translates into CASSQDRFRRQTNTEAFF. Full variable domain (rest looked up from reference TRBV3-1 and TRBJ1-1): DTAVSQTPKYLVTQMGNDKSIKCEQNLGHDTMYWYKQDSKKFLKIMFSYNNKELIINETVPNRFSPKSPDKAHLNLHINSLELGDSAVYFCASSQDRFRRQTNTEAFFGQGTRLTVV.

The table lists this clonotype with many counts. The V and J genes are TRBV27 and TRBJ2-7, with D uncertain. The V and J ends lost 5 bases and 3 bases respectively, with 11 bases between them. The length of the CDR3 is 13 residues. Germline loops: CDR1 MNHEY, CDR2 SMNVEV (reference sequence). CDR3 DNA sequence: TGTGCCAGCAGTAAGGGCGGCTTCTACGAGCAGTACGTC. Encoded protein: CASSKGGFYEQYV.